The 28 T cell receptor beta chains listed next were all sequenced from one sample in a study of T cell repertoires in cytomegalovirus infection. MiXCR was run by TCRdb on the reads, yielding one entry per CDR3 protein. The data show some 700,000 distinct CDR3 sequences, roughly 33% seen once. Their recognized antigens are unknown. Specimen: cultured PBMCs, collected from culture after CMV antigen stimulation. The source of these receptors is a human donor in good health (CMV status not recorded). Some clones in this sample may be carry-over from other donors' samples.

This clonotype was observed at least ten times. The V call is TRBV7-9, the J call TRBJ1-2, with D unresolved. V dropped 5 bases and J dropped 8 bases, with 12 bases sitting between them. This CDR3 has 12 amino acids. The germline V gene has CDR1 SEHNR and CDR2 FQNEAQ (reference sequence). Here the CDR3 DNA reads TGTGCCAGCAGCACCGGCTCAGAAGGCTACACCTTC. Amino acids: CASSTGSEGYTF.

The V call is TRBV20-1, the J call TRBJ1-2, with 8 bases that match TRBD1. V was clipped by 4 bases and J by 7 bases; unmatched bases: 5. From germline, CDR1 is DFQATT and CDR2 SNEGSKA (reference sequence). There are 12 residues in the CDR3. The chain's CDR3 is CSATTGESGYTF. Written as DNA, the CDR3 is TGCAGTGCTACGACAGGGGAGAGTGGCTACACCTTC.

This clonotype has more than one count but fewer than ten. The chain employs TRBV6-8 and TRBJ2-3, with TRBD2 identical over 11 bases. V dropped 6 bases and J dropped 4; count of bases not matched to a gene: 21. This CDR3 has 20 residues. CDR1 and CDR2 from the germline V gene are MNHGY and SAAAGT. CDR3: CASSPAPGLAAPGGPDTQYF. The CDR3 DNA follows: TGTGCCAGCAGCCCCGCGCCGGGACTAGCGGCCCCCGGGGGCCCAGATACGCAGTATTTT.

The chain combines TRBV11-2 with TRBJ2-3; possibly TRBD1 for D (6 bases). This CDR3 comprises 14 residues. Germline CDR1 is SGHAT and CDR2 is FQNNGV. The ends were cut back, 5 bases at V and 8 bases at J, with 17 bases in the middle. CDR3 sequence: CASSHITGSGTQYF. The CDR3 DNA follows: TGTGCCAGCAGCCACATTACAGGGTCGGGTACGCAGTATTTT.

The table lists this clonotype with a few counts. This chain links TRBV5-4 with TRBJ2-3; D gene uncertain. The V and J ends lost 6 bases and 2 bases respectively, with 16 bases between them. Per germline, CDR1 SGHNT and CDR2 YYREEE (reference sequence). The CDR3 length is 15 residues. The CDR3 here is CASTSPQDSTDTQYF. The CDR3, as DNA: TGTGCCAGCACCTCACCTCAGGATTCCACAGATACGCAGTATTTT.

This clonotype turned up a few times. The J gene is TRBJ1-6, the V gene TRBV12-3 or TRBV12-4, with D perhaps matching TRBD1 (5 bases). CDR3 length equals 15 residues. V shed 6 bases and J shed 5 bases, with 14 bases lying between them. CDR3 in DNA: TGTGCCAGCAGCCTTCAGGGTTTGAATAATTCACCCCTCCACTTT. Translation gives CASSLQGLNNSPLHF.

This chain joins TRBV7-2 and TRBJ2-7, with D tentatively TRBD2 (6 bases). V was pared by 3 bases and J by 6 bases, with 18 bases between. The CDR3 extends over 15 amino acids. Per the germline V gene, CDR1 is SGHTA and CDR2 is FQGNSA. The CDR3 nucleotides are TGTGCCAGCAGCTTCCCTTTGGGGACTGAGCGCGAGCAGTACTTC. Translation gives CASSFPLGTEREQYF.

V is TRBV28 and J is TRBJ1-1, with TRBD1 matching over 9 bases. Germline V gives CDR1 MDHEN, CDR2 SYDVKM. The CDR3 length is 15 residues. Losses at the gene ends were 4 bases for V and 0 bases for J; bases not matched to a gene: 3. This CDR3 is CASSYRGRMNTEAFF. CDR3 DNA sequence: TGTGCCAGCAGTTACAGGGGGCGGATGAACACTGAAGCTTTCTTT.

This chain uses TRBV7-6 with TRBJ2-2; D is unresolved. The germline V and J ends were trimmed by 8 bases and 8 bases, with 6 bases remaining between them. The CDR3 sequence is 10 residues long. Germline loops: CDR1 SGHVS, CDR2 FNYEAQ. The CDR3 loop is CASSQGELFF. CDR3 nucleotide sequence: TGTGCCAGCTCCCAGGGGGAGCTGTTTTTT. The whole variable domain, remainder taken from reference TRBV7-6 and TRBJ2-2, is GAGVSQSPRYKVTKRGQDVALRCDPISGHVSLYWYRQALGQGPEFLTYFNYEAQQDKSGLPNDRFSAERPEGSISTLTIQRTEQRDSAMYRCASSQGELFFGEGSRLTVL.

The chain is built from TRBV29-1 and TRBJ2-7; maybe TRBD2 (7 bases). Trimming stripped 3 bases from V and 6 bases from J, with 18 bases between. In germline, CDR1 is SQVTM, CDR2 ANQGSEA. The CDR3 consists of 14 residues. As DNA, the CDR3 is TGCAGCGTTGACCTACAAGGGGGGGGAATCGAGCAGTACTTC. Translation gives CSVDLQGGGIEQYF.

This chain joins TRBV6-1 and TRBJ2-7, with TRBD2 matching 7 bases. This CDR3 spans 15 amino acids. Per germline, CDR1 MNHNS and CDR2 SASEGT. With V trimmed by 6 bases and J by 4 bases, 12 bases remained unmatched. CDR3 sequence (DNA): TGTGCCAGCAGGCACCGGGACTACTCCACATACGAGCAGTACTTC. Translation gives CASRHRDYSTYEQYF.

The rearrangement links TRBV9 to TRBJ1-4; TRBD1 might be the D (5 bases). Germline CDR1 SGDLS, CDR2 YYNGEE. V lost 2 bases to trimming and J lost 3 bases, with 8 bases between them. The CDR3 spans 14 residues. The CDR3 is CASSVTGANEKLFF. The DNA for the CDR3 is TGTGCCAGCAGCGTTACAGGTGCTAATGAAAAACTGTTTTTT.

In its sample, this clonotype was seen many times. V gene TRBV12-3 or TRBV12-4 combines with J gene TRBJ1-4; D ambiguous. Trimming left V 6 bases short and J 6 bases short, with 8 bases between. The CDR3 totals 12 residues. The CDR3 DNA reads TGTGCCAGCAGCCCCGGGGATGAAAAACTGTTTTTT. It encodes CASSPGDEKLFF.

Only one count was recorded for this clonotype. The genes are TRBV28 and TRBJ1-1, with D possibly TRBD1 on 5 matching bases. There are 15 residues in the CDR3. Trimming cost V 6 bases and J 2 bases, with 16 bases left between them. The germline V gene has CDR1 MDHEN and CDR2 SYDVKM. The CDR3 region has the DNA TGTGCCAGCAGGCTGGGGGGGAGGCCTAACACTGAAGCTTTCTTT. The encoded protein is CASRLGGRPNTEAFF. Based on the CDR3 plus reference TRBV28 and TRBJ1-1, the full variable domain is DVKVTQSSRYLVKRTGEKVFLECVQDMDHENMFWYRQDPGLGLRLIYFSYDVKMKEKGDIPEGYSVSREKKERFSLILESASTNQTSMYLCASRLGGRPNTEAFFGQGTRLTVV.

The rearrangement joins TRBV7-6 to TRBJ2-7, with no clear D. Trimming pared 1 base from V and 2 bases from J, leaving 6 bases between. Germline V CDR1 and CDR2: SGHVS, FNYEAQ. There are 13 residues in the CDR3. The CDR3 spells CASSLEVAYEQYF. Written as DNA, the CDR3 is TGTGCCAGCAGCTTAGAGGTAGCCTACGAGCAGTACTTC.

The chain joins TRBV6-8 to TRBJ1-1; D gene unclear. This CDR3 has 16 amino acids. Germline values: CDR1 MNHGY, CDR2 SAAAGT. Trimming cost V 5 bases and J 0 bases, with 16 bases left between them. The CDR3 DNA reads as TGTGCCAGCAGTCGACGCCGTGTAGATATGAACACTGAAGCTTTCTTT. It translates to CASSRRRVDMNTEAFF.

This sequence joins TRBV12-5 and TRBJ2-2, with TRBD1 matching over 8 bases. CDR1 LGHNT and CDR2 FRNRAP come from the germline V gene. This CDR3 is 16 amino acids long. Trimming at V came to 0 bases and at J to 5 bases, leaving 5 bases not matched to a gene. In DNA, the CDR3 is TGTGCTAGTGGTTTGGTACTCAGGGGGCGTACCGGGGAGCTGTTTTTT. Protein: CASGLVLRGRTGELFF.

This clonotype has just a few counts. Here the CDR3 reads CASSLLHSTTDTQYF. The CDR3 DNA sequence: TGTGCCAGCAGCTTACTCCACAGCACCACAGATACGCAGTATTTT. V is TRBV7-2 and J is TRBJ2-3; D remains unclear. V lost 2 bases and J lost 2, with 11 bases in between. In germline, CDR1 is SGHTA, CDR2 FQGNSA. This CDR3 has 15 amino acids.

V gene TRBV5-1 combines with J gene TRBJ2-1; 8 bases are shared with TRBD2. Germline lookup yields CDR1 SGHRS and CDR2 YFSETQ. The CDR3 spans 17 residues. The V gene end was trimmed by 0 bases and the J gene end by 4 bases; junction bases not matched to a gene: 9. The CDR3 DNA is TGCGCCAGCAGCTTGGCCGGACTAGCTCTCTCATACAATGAGCAGTTCTTC. Protein: CASSLAGLALSYNEQFF.

On this clonotype itself: The junction departs from germline at one end; a sequencing error may be responsible. V gene TRBV7-2 combines with J gene TRBJ2-5; 10 positions match TRBD1. Germline loops: CDR1 SGHTA, CDR2 FQGNSA. The CDR3 has 15 residues. CDR3 sequence: CASSLARDRGETQYF. CDR3 coding DNA: TGTGCCAGCAGCCTAGCCCGGGACAGGGGTGAGACCCAGTACTTC.

This chain uses TRBV7-8 with TRBJ2-7, with 12 bases identical to TRBD2. In germline, CDR1 is SGHVS, CDR2 FQNEAQ. There are 15 residues in the CDR3. With V trimmed by 2 bases and J by 7 bases, 6 bases remained unmatched. The CDR3: CASSLWLAGGGEQYF. The CDR3 DNA follows: TGTGCCAGCAGCTTATGGCTAGCGGGAGGGGGGGAGCAGTACTTC.

The J gene is TRBJ1-6, the V gene TRBV7-2; D is ambiguous. The CDR3 length is 15 residues. V was shortened by 2 bases and J by 7 bases, with 12 bases between the two germline ends. Germline CDR1 reads SGHTA; CDR2 reads FQGNSA. This CDR3 is CASSLLGRMNSPLHF. The CDR3 nucleotides are TGTGCCAGCAGCTTACTCGGCAGGATGAATTCACCCCTCCACTTT.

A note on this clonotype: The germline gene is not matched at one end of the junction; a read error may be the cause. The chain couples TRBV5-3 to TRBJ2-7; perhaps D is TRBD1 or TRBD2 (6 bases each). TRBV5-3 is sorted into the ORF group, with uncertain function. The CDR3 runs to 15 residues. The CDR3 coding sequence is TGTGCCAGCAGCTTGAGGGGGGAAGGGGCCTACGAGCAGTACTTC. Translated, it gives CASSLRGEGAYEQYF.

The V and J genes are TRBV7-2 and TRBJ1-2; tentatively, D is TRBD1 (6 bases). V was clipped by 5 bases and J by 4 bases, with 17 bases between them. CDR1 and CDR2 (germline): SGHTA, FQGNSA. This CDR3 is built from 15 residues. In nucleotides, the CDR3 is TGTGCCAGCAGCCGAATCCGCGGAGGGGGCTATGGCTACACCTTC. Amino acid sequence: CASSRIRGGGYGYTF.

This clonotype was seen more than once but under ten times. This chain links TRBV12-3 or TRBV12-4 with TRBJ1-1; D unclear. This CDR3 comprises 13 residues. Trimming removed 5 bases from V and 5 bases from J, with 12 bases in between. In DNA, the CDR3 is TGTGCCAGCAGTAGTTTCCAAGGTACTGAAGCTTTCTTT. Its translation: CASSSFQGTEAFF.

In this sample, this clonotype turned up many times. The V and J genes are TRBV7-9 and TRBJ2-5; TRBD1 might be the D (5 bases). CDR3 size: 12 residues. Between the trimmed V and J ends, which lost 3 bases and 4 bases, there was a span of 6 bases. Germline V gene lookup returns CDR1 SEHNR and CDR2 FQNEAQ (reference sequence). The CDR3 reads CASSFQGETQYF. CDR3 in DNA: TGTGCCAGCAGCTTTCAGGGAGAGACCCAGTACTTC.

The chain uses TRBV19 and TRBJ1-2, with a possible D match to TRBD1 (5 bases). The V end was cut by 6 bases, the J end by 8 bases, with 22 bases between. CDR1 and CDR2 from the germline V gene are LNHDA and SQIVND (reference sequence). The CDR3 runs 15 residues. CDR3 bases: TGTGCCAGTAGACAAGTCCCGGGACGGCTTTTGGGCTACACCTTC. It encodes CASRQVPGRLLGYTF.

In its sample, this clonotype was seen a few times. This rearrangement joins TRBV6-4 to TRBJ1-1, with D perhaps TRBD1 (6 bases). Trimming took off 6 bases at V and 1 base at J, with 12 bases between the two ends. The CDR3 sequence is 14 residues long. CDR1 and CDR2 from the germline V gene are MRHNA and SNTAGT. Here the CDR3 DNA reads TGTGCCAGCAGCACGGGACAAGCGAACACTGAAGCTTTCTTT. Translation: CASSTGQANTEAFF.